This TCR beta chain came from a study of beta chain features in type 1 diabetes. The overall study: Sorted cells from all samples, numbering some 99,000,000, were examined. Study observations and caveats: There were fewer insertions and more deletions at the VDJ junctions of type 1 diabetes patients.

Regarding this clone: Its antigen remains unknown.

Every participating donor gave one draw, a heparinised blood sample averaging roughly 100 mL. Sorting of CD4+ naive, central memory, regulatory and stem cell-like memory cells was performed via CD45RO/CCR7/CD25/CD127/CD95/CD27. The study reverse transcribed the entire isolated RNA, so it sequenced expressed TCRB transcripts. Clones were sequenced by immunoSEQ multiplex PCR, and TCRdb holds only the in-frame ones, with some missing. This sample has roughly 400,000 clones, with about 15% found just once. V shed 5 bases and J 5 bases; nucleotides not matched to a gene: 10. The CDR3 sequence is 15 residues long. Germline V CDR1 and CDR2: SGHTA, FQGTGA.

Specimen: naive CD4+ T cells from blood. The chain has TRBV7-3 and TRBJ2-5, with 8 bases fitting TRBD2. The source is a woman in her late teens or twenties in good health. As DNA, the CDR3 is TGTGCCAGCAGCGGCGCGGGACTAGTGGGGGAGACCCAGTACTTC. Translating it yields CASSGAGLVGETQYF. Drawing the rest from reference TRBV7-3 and TRBJ2-5, the complete variable domain is GAGVSQTPSNKVTEKGKYVELRCDPISGHTALYWYRQSLGQGPEFLIYFQGTGAADDSGLPNDRFFAVRPEGSVSTLKIQRTERGDSAVYLCASSGAGLVGETQYFGPGTRLLVL.